This T cell receptor (beta chain) was recovered during a study of OX40 agonist ivuxolimab in advanced cancers. It was autoimmune disease history or systemic immunosuppression that excluded patients. Study observations and caveats: At doses 0.1 to 3.0 mg/kg, CD4+ and CD8+ clones expanded. More expanded clones were found, on average, in CD8+ than in CD4+ T cells. The work left the antigen specificity of expanded peripheral T cells undetermined.

As regards this clone: Its antigen is unidentified.

TCRdb keeps only in-frame clones here, not all; method: immunoSEQ multiplex PCR. There are tens of thousands of clones in the sample; 84% occur only once, and around 1.1% lies in the top ten. Germline V CDR1 and CDR2: SNHLY, FYNNEI. V lost 7 bases to trimming and J lost 4 bases; unmatched junction nucleotides: 5. The CDR3 is 14 residues long. This sequence originates from an adult with an advanced solid tumor such as melanoma, head and neck, liver or kidney cancer. This chain uses TRBV2 with TRBJ2-2; 8 nucleotides align to TRBD1. Specimen: CD4+ or CD8+ T cells sorted from blood, collected in a trial of the OX40 agonist ivuxolimab. The CDR3 sequence is CASNPGGATGELFF. In DNA, the CDR3 is TGTGCCAGCAATCCAGGGGGCGCCACCGGGGAGCTGTTTTTT.